The 11 T cell receptor beta chains given below trace back to one sample, sequenced in a study of blood T cell repertoires in COVID-19. Method: immunoSEQ multiplex PCR; TCRdb's copy keeps in-frame clones and lacks some. In the table there are some 50,000 clones, about nine tenths of which are singletons. The source material was peripheral blood. Every receptor here comes from a man at least 80 years old with acute or convalescent COVID-19.

CDR3 amino acids: CASSYERVYGYTF. The CDR3 region has the DNA TGTGCCAGCAGTTACGAACGGGTCTATGGCTACACCTTC. V usage is TRBV6-5 and J usage is TRBJ1-2, with D uncertain. This CDR3 comprises 13 residues. V lost 2 bases and J 4 bases, leaving 8 bases between the germline ends. Germline loops: CDR1 MNHEY, CDR2 SVGAGI.

The V gene is TRBV19, the J gene TRBJ2-1; perhaps TRBD2 as D (6 bases). Germline loops: CDR1 LNHDA, CDR2 SQIVND (reference sequence). The CDR3 contains 14 residues. V was trimmed by 3 bases and J by 16 bases, leaving 22 bases between them. CDR3 in amino acids: CASSMLSSGLDLFF. Here the CDR3 DNA reads TGTGCCAGTAGTATGTTGAGTTCGGGACTTGACCTTTTCTTC.

V usage is TRBV2 and J usage is TRBJ1-1, with D perhaps TRBD1 (5 bases). The CDR3 totals 14 residues. Germline CDR1 is SNHLY and CDR2 is FYNNEI. The V end lost 4 bases, the J end lost 3 bases, and 12 bases lay between the germline ends. The DNA for the CDR3 is TGTGCCAGCAGTGCCAGGGAGGTCGACACTGAAGCTTTCTTT. Protein: CASSAREVDTEAFF.

The V call is TRBV9, the J call TRBJ1-1; 10 bases line up with TRBD1. This CDR3 region has 15 residues. Trimming took 4 bases from V and 4 from J; bases not matched to a gene: 7. Looked up from germline, CDR1 is SGDLS and CDR2 is YYNGEE. The CDR3 nucleotides read TGTGCCAGCAGCTCAAGACAGGGGGCAAGCACTGAAGCTTTCTTT. It translates to CASSSRQGASTEAFF.

The chain couples TRBV30 to TRBJ1-6; weak D call: TRBD1 (6 bases). Trimming cost V 6 bases and J 3 bases, with 15 bases left between them. This CDR3 region has 15 residues. Per the germline V gene, CDR1 is GTSNPN and CDR2 is SVGIG (reference sequence). The CDR3: CACPGTFYYNSPLHF. The CDR3 DNA reads TGTGCCTGTCCCGGGACATTCTACTATAATTCACCCCTCCACTTT.

The chain joins TRBV7-2 to TRBJ1-1; TRBD1 agrees at 9 bases. This CDR3 is 15 amino acids long. Germline CDR1 reads SGHTA; CDR2 reads FQGNSA. V trimming: 4 bases; J trimming: 3 bases; junction bases outside the gene matches: 6. The CDR3 reads CASSSQGAWDTEAFF. In nucleotides, the CDR3 is TGTGCCAGCAGCTCACAGGGGGCCTGGGACACTGAAGCTTTCTTT.

The gene calls are TRBV7-2 and TRBJ2-2, with D possibly being TRBD2 (6 bases). V lost 4 bases to trimming and J lost 3 bases, with 12 bases between them. There are 15 residues in the CDR3. Germline CDR1 reads SGHTA; CDR2 reads FQGNSA. CDR3 region: CASSYTSIDTGELFF. CDR3 nucleotides: TGTGCCAGCAGCTATACTAGCATAGACACCGGGGAGCTGTTTTTT.

This clone was detected a few times. The V gene is TRBV2, the J gene TRBJ1-2; TRBD1 is a possible D gene (5 bases). The V gene lost 5 bases and the J gene lost 1 base, with 11 bases spanning the gap. The CDR3 consists of 14 residues. CDR1 is SNHLY, CDR2 FYNNEI, per germline. The CDR3 nucleotides are TGTGCCAGCAGTACAGGTGCTCTTAACTATGGCTACACCTTC. Its protein product is CASSTGALNYGYTF. The full variable domain, rest sourced from reference TRBV2 and TRBJ1-2, is EPEVTQTPSHQVTQMGQEVILRCVPISNHLYFYWYRQILGQKVEFLVSFYNNEISEKSEIFDDQFSVERPDGSNFTLKIRSTKLEDSAMYFCASSTGALNYGYTFGSGTRLTVV.

V is TRBV6-1 and J is TRBJ1-1; TRBD1 might be the D (5 bases). Trimming cost V 2 bases and J 4 bases, with 11 bases left between them. Germline lookup yields CDR1 MNHNS and CDR2 SASEGT. The CDR3 totals 14 residues. The CDR3 is CASSEWEGTTEAFF. CDR3 in DNA: TGTGCCAGCAGTGAATGGGAGGGGACCACTGAAGCTTTCTTT.

As regards this clone: A read error may account for a junction end that differs from germline. The CDR3 DNA sequence: TGTGCTAGCAGCTTAGCACCGGCGGGCTACGAGCAGTACTTC. It specifies CASSLAPAGYEQYF. J is TRBJ2-7 and V is TRBV7-7; D may be TRBD2 (5 bases). The CDR3 extends over 14 amino acids. The germline V gene encodes CDR1 SSHAT and CDR2 FNYEAQ (reference sequence).

The J gene is TRBJ1-1, the V gene TRBV12-3 or TRBV12-4; D remains ambiguous. This CDR3 has 13 amino acids. V lost 5 bases, J lost 4 bases, and 11 bases lay in between. Here the CDR3 reads CASSPPWATEAFF. The CDR3 coding sequence is TGTGCCAGCAGTCCCCCGTGGGCCACTGAAGCTTTCTTT.